What follows are 21 T cell receptor beta chains derived from one specimen sequenced in a study of T cells of healthy individuals. TCRdb analysed the 5' RACE reads with MiXCR anew, one entry per CDR3 protein. The repertoire holds 55,000 to 65,000 distinct CDR3 sequences, with roughly 16% as singletons. The receptors were gathered from a human donor in good health.

This clonotype was seen repeatedly, ten times or more. The chain recombines TRBV3-1 with TRBJ1-6, with 8 positions matching TRBD1. CDR1 and CDR2 from the germline V gene are LGHDT and YNNKEL (reference sequence). Losses at the gene ends were 0 bases for V and 10 bases for J; bases not matched to a gene: 8. CDR3 size: 16 residues. DNA for the CDR3: TGTGCCAGCAGCCAAGAATTGGACAGGGTAGGGTCACCCCTCCACTTT. Encoded protein: CASSQELDRVGSPLHF.

The chain is built from TRBV9 and TRBJ2-2; D might be TRBD2 (6 bases). The CDR3 consists of 16 residues. The V gene's germline CDR1 is SGDLS and CDR2 YYNGEE. Trimming cost V 3 bases and J 7 bases, with 19 bases left between them. The CDR3: CASSGPSGWGIGELFF. The CDR3 coding sequence is TGTGCCAGCAGCGGACCAAGCGGGTGGGGTATCGGGGAGCTGTTTTTT. The variable domain in full, with the rest retrieved from reference TRBV9 and TRBJ2-2, is DSGVTQTPKHLITATGQRVTLRCSPRSGDLSVYWYQQSLDQGLQFLIQYYNGEERAKGNILERFSAQQFPDLHSELNLSSLELGDSALYFCASSGPSGWGIGELFFGEGSRLTVL.

This clonotype came up a few times. This sequence joins TRBV6-5 and TRBJ2-7, with D perhaps TRBD2 (6 bases). Trimming stripped 6 bases from V and 2 bases from J, with 14 bases between. Germline assignment: CDR1 MNHEY and CDR2 SVGAGI. The length of the CDR3 is 14 residues. The CDR3 loop is CASSRDSPTYEQYF. The CDR3 nucleotides are TGTGCCAGCAGCCGGGACTCTCCTACCTACGAGCAGTACTTC.

This clonotype was seen many times. J is TRBJ2-7 and V is TRBV20-1, with D possibly matching TRBD2 (6 bases). There are 14 residues in the CDR3. V was pared by 0 bases and J by 4 bases, with 13 bases between. CDR1 is DFQATT and CDR2 is SNEGSKA in the germline V gene (reference sequence). Here the CDR3 reads CSARDGGKRYEQYF. The CDR3 region has the DNA TGCAGTGCTAGAGATGGGGGGAAGCGGTACGAGCAGTACTTC.

There are many counts of this clonotype. J is TRBJ2-3 and V is TRBV15; TRBD1 aligns across 8 bases. The CDR3 loop spans 15 amino acids. Per the germline V gene, CDR1 is LNHNV and CDR2 is YYDKDF (reference sequence). V lost 4 bases and J lost 6; bases outside the gene matches: 9. CDR3 nucleotides: TGTGCCACCAGCAAATCAGGGGGCTTGGGGGATACGCAGTATTTT. Translated: CATSKSGGLGDTQYF.

This clonotype was counted many times. The gene calls are TRBV6-2 or TRBV6-3 and TRBJ2-1; 7 nucleotides line up with TRBD1. Germline V lookup: CDR1 MNHEY, CDR2 SVGEGT. This CDR3 comprises 13 residues. J lost 8 bases, V lost 6 bases, and 7 bases had no gene match. The CDR3 bases are TGTGCCAGCAGCAGACAGGGAGACGATGAGCAGTTCTTC. Amino acid sequence: CASSRQGDDEQFF.

The chain joins TRBV5-1 to TRBJ2-7; perhaps TRBD1 as D (5 bases). Deletions cut 2 bases from V and 6 bases from J, with 9 bases between. This CDR3 spans 12 amino acids. Germline V gene sequence: CDR1 SGHRS, CDR2 YFSETQ. CDR3 loop: CASSFQGGEQYF. The CDR3 DNA sequence: TGCGCCAGCAGCTTCCAGGGTGGCGAGCAGTACTTC.

V gene TRBV6-4 combines with J gene TRBJ2-3, with 9 bases lining up with TRBD2. CDR1 is MRHNA, CDR2 SNTAGT, per germline. CDR3 length equals 16 residues. Unmatched junction bases numbered 5, after V lost 0 bases and J lost 4 bases. CDR3 loop: CASSDSRAGGPDTQYF. CDR3 DNA: TGTGCCAGCAGTGACTCGAGAGCGGGGGGCCCAGATACGCAGTATTTT.

V and J are TRBV4-2 and TRBJ2-1, with 7 nucleotides matching TRBD2. CDR3 length: 16 residues. V was pared by 2 bases and J by 0 bases, with 4 bases of the junction left unmatched. Germline V CDR1 and CDR2: LGHNA, YNFKEQ. The CDR3 DNA reads TGTGCCAGCAGCCAACTACTAGCGACCTCCTACAATGAGCAGTTCTTC. Translation gives CASSQLLATSYNEQFF.

The chain links TRBV7-3 to TRBJ2-3; D unresolved. The germline CDR1 and CDR2 sequences are SGHTA and FQGTGA. This CDR3 region has 17 residues. V lost 0 bases to trimming and J lost 0 bases, with 13 bases between them. The CDR3 protein is CASSLTAPETSTDTQYF. The CDR3 DNA is TGTGCCAGCAGCTTAACGGCGCCGGAAACTAGCACAGATACGCAGTATTTT.

This clonotype was seen more than once but under ten times. The rearrangement joins TRBV2 to TRBJ2-1; D possibly corresponds to TRBD2 (6 bases). From germline, CDR1 is SNHLY and CDR2 FYNNEI. CDR3 length: 13 residues. V was trimmed by 10 bases and J by 6 bases, leaving 16 bases between them. CDR3 DNA: TGTGCCAACCACCGGGACTCCGGCAATGAGCAGTTCTTC. It specifies CANHRDSGNEQFF.

This clonotype was counted only a few times. The chain employs TRBV25-1 and TRBJ2-5; D may be TRBD1 (6 bases). The CDR3 runs 15 residues. The V and J ends lost 1 base and 1 base respectively, with 10 bases between them. CDR1 is MGHDK, CDR2 SYGVNS, per germline. CDR3 sequence: CASSESRDTQETQYF. As DNA, the CDR3 is TGTGCCAGCAGTGAATCCCGGGACACCCAAGAGACCCAGTACTTC.

The chain joins TRBV7-2 to TRBJ2-1, with TRBD2 identical over 11 bases. J was trimmed by 5 bases and V by 1 base; bases with no gene match: 4. This CDR3 region has 16 residues. Germline CDR1 is SGHTA and CDR2 is FQGNSA. CDR3 in amino acids: CASSLGPTSGNNEQFF. The CDR3 nucleotides read TGTGCCAGCAGCTTAGGTCCGACTAGCGGGAACAATGAGCAGTTCTTC. Based on the CDR3 plus reference TRBV7-2 and TRBJ2-1, the full variable domain is GAGVSQSPSNKVTEKGKDVELRCDPISGHTALYWYRQSLGQGLEFLIYFQGNSAPDKSGLPSDRFSAERTGGSVSTLTIQRTQQEDSAVYLCASSLGPTSGNNEQFFGPGTRLTVL.

V usage is TRBV7-8 and J usage is TRBJ2-5, with 7 bases matching TRBD1. This CDR3 has 15 amino acids. CDR1 is SGHVS and CDR2 is FQNEAQ in the germline V gene. V shed 4 bases, J shed 1 base, and the junction held 6 bases outside the gene matches. The CDR3 protein is CASSSETGLQETQYF. CDR3 bases: TGTGCCAGCAGCTCCGAGACAGGGCTCCAAGAGACCCAGTACTTC.

This clonotype turned up a few times. J is TRBJ2-3 and V is TRBV6-6, with 7 bases aligning to TRBD1. V was clipped by 10 bases and J by 0 bases; unmatched bases: 7. Looked up from germline, CDR1 is MNHNY and CDR2 is SVGAGI (reference sequence). The CDR3 contains 14 residues. The CDR3 protein is CATKDRSSTDTQYF. CDR3 nucleotides: TGTGCCACCAAGGACAGGTCTAGCACAGATACGCAGTATTTT.

This clonotype was seen at least ten times. The gene calls are TRBV4-1 and TRBJ2-1; a weak D match, TRBD2 (6 bases). Trimming cost V 3 bases and J 0 bases, with 24 bases left between them. The CDR3 extends over 20 amino acids. The germline V gene has CDR1 MGHRA and CDR2 YSYEKL. The CDR3 DNA sequence: TGCGCCAGCAGCCAGGCCATAGGCGGGGCGGGTCCTAGCTCCTACAATGAGCAGTTCTTC. It specifies CASSQAIGGAGPSSYNEQFF.

This rearrangement joins TRBV5-1 to TRBJ2-7, with TRBD1 matching over 9 bases. Germline CDR1 reads SGHRS; CDR2 reads YFSETQ. V was pared by 0 bases and J by 6 bases, with 1 base of the junction left unmatched. The CDR3 runs 13 residues. The CDR3: CASSLGTGAEQYF. In DNA, the CDR3 is TGCGCCAGCAGCTTGGGGACAGGGGCCGAGCAGTACTTC.

This clonotype was seen at least ten times. This chain connects TRBV7-2 to TRBJ1-5; no definite D call. CDR3 length: 14 amino acids. The germline V gene encodes CDR1 SGHTA and CDR2 FQGNSA. Trimming shortened V by 1 base and J by 7 bases, and 11 bases separated the two germline ends. The CDR3 coding sequence is TGTGCCAGCAGCTTAGTGCCTATCCAGCAGCCCCAGCATTTT. It is translated as CASSLVPIQQPQHF. The entire variable domain, with the rest obtained from reference TRBV7-2 and TRBJ1-5, is as follows: GAGVSQSPSNKVTEKGKDVELRCDPISGHTALYWYRQSLGQGLEFLIYFQGNSAPDKSGLPSDRFSAERTGGSVSTLTIQRTQQEDSAVYLCASSLVPIQQPQHFGDGTRLSIL.

This clonotype has a handful of counts. The CDR3 coding sequence is TGTGCCAGCAGCTTCGGACAGGGCGTGGACACTGAAGCTTTCTTT. This encodes CASSFGQGVDTEAFF. The chain joins TRBV7-6 to TRBJ1-1; 8 nucleotides match TRBD1. The CDR3 length is 15 residues. Germline-derived CDR1 and CDR2 are SGHVS and FNYEAQ. The junction had 6 bases not matched to a gene; V was cut back by 3 bases and J by 3 bases.

This clonotype came up a few times. The J gene is TRBJ1-1, the V gene TRBV25-1; D is unclear. The length of the CDR3 is 16 residues. The V gene lost 5 bases and the J gene lost 1 base, with 17 bases spanning the gap. Germline V CDR1 and CDR2: MGHDK, SYGVNS. Written as DNA, the CDR3 is TGTGCCAGCAGTCGCATAGGAGGGCTGGGGAACACTGAAGCTTTCTTT. Protein sequence: CASSRIGGLGNTEAFF.

In its sample, this clonotype was seen many times. The genes are TRBV7-8 and TRBJ2-1; TRBD2 is a possible D gene (5 bases). V lost 5 bases to trimming and J lost 10 bases, with 15 bases between them. Germline-derived CDR1 and CDR2 are SGHVS and FQNEAQ. CDR3 size: 13 residues. CDR3 sequence (DNA): TGTGCCAGCAGCCTTATTGGACTTTCCGAGCAGTTCTTC. As protein: CASSLIGLSEQFF.